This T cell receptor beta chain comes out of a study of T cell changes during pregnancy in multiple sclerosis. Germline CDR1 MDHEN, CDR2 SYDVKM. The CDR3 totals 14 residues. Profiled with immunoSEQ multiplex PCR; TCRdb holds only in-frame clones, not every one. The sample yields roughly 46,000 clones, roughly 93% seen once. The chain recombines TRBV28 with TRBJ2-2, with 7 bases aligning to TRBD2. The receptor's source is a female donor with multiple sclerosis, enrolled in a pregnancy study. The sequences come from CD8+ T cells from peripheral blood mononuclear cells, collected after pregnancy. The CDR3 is CAGRAAGNTGELFF. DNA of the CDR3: TGTGCAGGGAGGGCGGCAGGGAACACCGGGGAGCTGTTTTTT. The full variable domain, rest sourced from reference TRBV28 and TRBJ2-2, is DVKVTQSSRYLVKRTGEKVFLECVQDMDHENMFWYRQDPGLGLRLIYFSYDVKMKEKGDIPEGYSVSREKKERFSLILESASTNQTSMYLCAGRAAGNTGELFFGEGSRLTVL.